This T cell receptor (beta chain) was sequenced in a study of blood T cell repertoires in COVID-19. CDR3 length: 16 amino acids. The junction had 11 bases not matched to a gene; V was cut back by 3 bases and J by 8 bases. CDR1 and CDR2 from the germline V gene are SGHVS and FQNEAQ. In the study's own analysis: Estimates of nucleated cell counts were drawn from the amplification of reference gene primers. Assay used: immunoSEQ multiplex PCR; TCRdb lists only in-frame clones, some missing. V, J and clone size were drawn from that table, and D and trimming were deduced from the DNA. The table shows 200,000 to 250,000 clones, with about 85% occurring only once.

This sequence joins TRBV7-8 and TRBJ2-1; TRBD2 agrees at 9 bases. The origin of this receptor is a man between 65 and 85 years old with acute or convalescent COVID-19. Sequenced material: peripheral blood. The CDR3 region is CASSFGGGRGIHEQFF. In nucleotides, the CDR3 is TGTGCCAGCAGCTTCGGTGGCGGGAGGGGAATCCATGAGCAGTTCTTC.